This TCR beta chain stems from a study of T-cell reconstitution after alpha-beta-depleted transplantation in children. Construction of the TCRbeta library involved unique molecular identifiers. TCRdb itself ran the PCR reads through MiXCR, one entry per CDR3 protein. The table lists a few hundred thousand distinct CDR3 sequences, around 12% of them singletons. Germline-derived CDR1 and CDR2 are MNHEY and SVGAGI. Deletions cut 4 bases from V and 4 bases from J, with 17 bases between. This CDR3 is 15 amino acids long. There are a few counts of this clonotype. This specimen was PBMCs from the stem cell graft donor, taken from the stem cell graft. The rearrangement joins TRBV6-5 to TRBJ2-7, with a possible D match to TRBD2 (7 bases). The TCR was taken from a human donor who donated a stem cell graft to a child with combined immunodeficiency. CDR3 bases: TGTGCCAGCAGTTCCCCCCGGACTAGGGGGTACGAGCAGTACTTC. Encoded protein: CASSSPRTRGYEQYF.